What follows are 2 T cell receptor beta chains derived from one specimen sequenced in a study of response to subunit inactivated influenza vaccine. MiXCR, applied by TCRdb to the RT-PCR reads, yields one record per CDR3 protein. The data show some 500,000 distinct CDR3 sequences, approximately 15% seen once. The sample consisted of CD4+ T cells sorted from PBMCs, taken around 25 months after vaccination. The receptors were sampled from a man aged 50-75 years who received an inactivated influenza vaccine.

V and J are TRBV4-3 and TRBJ2-1; either TRBD1 or TRBD2 may supply D (6 bases each). CDR3 length equals 15 residues. With 0 bases removed from V and 2 bases from J, the gap between germline ends came to 8 bases. The germline CDR1 and CDR2 sequences are LGHNA and YSLEER. The CDR3 DNA reads TGCGCCAGCAGCCAAGAAGGGGGGCCCTACAATGAGCAGTTCTTC. Translating gives CASSQEGGPYNEQFF.

The V and J genes are TRBV7-2 and TRBJ2-1, with D uncertain. Germline assignment: CDR1 SGHTA and CDR2 FQGNSA. The CDR3 totals 15 residues. Deletions cut 3 bases from V and 6 bases from J, with 15 bases between. The CDR3 protein is CASSLESLFRNEQFF. The CDR3 coding sequence is TGTGCCAGCAGCTTGGAGTCCTTATTTCGCAATGAGCAGTTCTTC.